Below are 12 T cell receptor beta chains sequenced from a single sample in a study of T cells in Graves' hyperthyroidism and ophthalmopathy. Authors of the study amplified TCR beta CDR3 regions from RNA transcripts. HTBI primers were employed in a first-round RT-PCR of the TCR CDR3. Each CDR3 protein gets one entry after TCRdb re-called the multiplex PCR reads with MiXCR. The sample carries about 350,000 distinct CDR3 sequences, over 15% recorded once. Sequenced sample: blood. These receptor sequences come from a woman between 35 and 50 years old with Graves' ophthalmopathy.

This clonotype was counted ten times or more. This chain uses TRBV7-2 with TRBJ2-5, with TRBD2 identical over 12 bases. CDR1 and CDR2 from the germline V gene are SGHTA and FQGNSA. The CDR3 is 16 amino acids. With 1 base clipped from V and 7 bases from J, the junction kept 7 bases outside the gene matches. CDR3 DNA: TGTGCCAGCAGCTTAGGCTCTAGCGGGAGGGCAGGGACCCAGTACTTC. Its translation: CASSLGSSGRAGTQYF.

This clonotype was counted ten times or more. The rearrangement uses TRBV6-2 or TRBV6-3 and TRBJ1-1; weak D call: TRBD1 (6 bases). The CDR3 contains 13 residues. The germline V gene has CDR1 MNHEY and CDR2 SVGEGT. The V and J ends lost 10 bases and 3 bases respectively, with 15 bases between them. The CDR3, as DNA: TGTGCCACCGACTCGGAGGGGGACACTGAAGCTTTCTTT. Protein product: CATDSEGDTEAFF.

This clonotype was seen many times. The chain has TRBV6-1 and TRBJ2-2, with 8 bases lining up with TRBD2. This CDR3 has 15 amino acids. V lost 5 bases, J lost 6 bases, and 8 bases stayed unmatched. CDR1 and CDR2 (germline): MNHNS, SASEGT. The CDR3: CASSLGREVPGELFF. The CDR3 coding sequence is TGTGCCAGCAGTCTTGGGCGGGAGGTGCCCGGGGAGCTGTTTTTT.

J is TRBJ2-5 and V is TRBV6-2 or TRBV6-3; D not certain. CDR1 and CDR2 from the germline V gene are MNHEY and SVGEGT. The CDR3 has 13 amino acids. The V end was cut by 0 bases, the J end by 5 bases, with 7 bases between. The CDR3 sequence: CASSYSVPETQYF. CDR3 DNA sequence: TGTGCCAGCAGTTACTCGGTGCCGGAGACCCAGTACTTC.

The sample holds many counts of this clonotype. CDR3 sequence reads: CASSEDSPSYGYTF. CDR3 in DNA: TGTGCCAGCAGTGAGGACAGTCCGTCCTATGGCTACACCTTC. The chain is built from TRBV6-2 or TRBV6-3 and TRBJ1-2; D perhaps matches TRBD1 (6 bases). The V gene's germline CDR1 is MNHEY and CDR2 SVGEGT. CDR3 size: 14 residues. Trimming pared 5 bases from V and 4 bases from J, leaving 14 bases between.

This clonotype was seen many times. The gene calls are TRBV4-1 and TRBJ2-7; D uncertain. The V and J ends lost 1 base and 3 bases respectively, with 13 bases between them. Germline CDR1 is MGHRA and CDR2 is YSYEKL. This CDR3 is 15 amino acids long. CDR3 sequence: CASSQVSIGNYEQYF. CDR3 DNA sequence: TGCGCCAGCAGCCAAGTTAGTATCGGTAACTACGAGCAGTACTTC.

The chain joins TRBV4-1 to TRBJ1-2, with D perhaps matching TRBD1 (5 bases). Germline CDR1 and CDR2: MGHRA and YSYEKL. Trimming cost V 3 bases and J 3 bases, with 14 bases left between them. The CDR3 runs to 15 residues. CDR3 region: CASSQDVDMDYGYTF. The CDR3 nucleotides read TGCGCCAGCAGCCAGGATGTGGACATGGACTATGGCTACACCTTC.

There are many counts of this clonotype. The rearrangement links TRBV12-3 or TRBV12-4 to TRBJ1-3; a weak D match, TRBD1 (6 bases). The length of the CDR3 is 15 residues. V was trimmed by 0 bases and J by 4 bases, leaving 10 bases between them. The CDR3 protein is CASSLATGMGNTIYF. The CDR3, as DNA: TGTGCCAGCAGTTTAGCAACAGGGATGGGAAACACCATATATTTT.

V usage is TRBV6-1 and J usage is TRBJ1-5; D is ambiguous. There are 15 residues in the CDR3. V was clipped by 3 bases and J by 0 bases, with 9 bases between them. Germline V CDR1 and CDR2: MNHNS, SASEGT. CDR3 sequence (DNA): TGTGCCAGCAGTGAGGCATACTATAGCAATCAGCCCCAGCATTTT. It encodes CASSEAYYSNQPQHF.

This clonotype has just a few counts. The chain recombines TRBV7-8 with TRBJ1-1, with 11 positions matching TRBD1. CDR3 length: 17 residues. The germline gives CDR1 SGHVS, CDR2 FQNEAQ. Trimming took 1 base from V and 5 from J; bases not matched to a gene: 9. The CDR3 bases are TGTGCCAGCAGCTTAGGATCGGGACAGGGGGTGTCGACTGAAGCTTTCTTT. Translated: CASSLGSGQGVSTEAFF.

In its sample, this clonotype was seen many times. V usage is TRBV6-1 and J usage is TRBJ1-1, with D perhaps TRBD1 (6 bases). The CDR3 totals 14 residues. Trimming took off 8 bases at V and 6 bases at J, with 19 bases between the two ends. CDR1 is MNHNS and CDR2 is SASEGT in the germline V gene. This CDR3 is CASRLGGQNAEAFF. The CDR3 coding sequence is TGTGCCAGCCGACTCGGGGGGCAAAACGCTGAAGCTTTCTTT.

There are many counts of this clonotype. This chain joins TRBV6-1 and TRBJ2-2, with TRBD1 identical over 8 bases. The CDR3 is 15 residues long. Germline-derived CDR1 and CDR2 are MNHNS and SASEGT. J gave up 4 bases and V 7 bases, and 8 bases lay outside the gene matches. The CDR3 bases are TGTGCCAGCACCCAGACAGGGGCGACCACCGGGGAGCTGTTTTTT. Translating it yields CASTQTGATTGELFF.